Below, 3 T cell receptor beta chains from the same sample are listed, as sequenced in a study of regulatory T cells in long-lasting Graves disease. Arm-PCR of CDR3 regions and iRepertoire HTBI primers were used to build TCR beta libraries. MiXCR, run by TCRdb on the multiplex PCR reads, gives a single entry per CDR3 protein. Of roughly 470,000 distinct CDR3 sequences listed, around 20% are singletons. Time point of the sample: persistent/refractory GD, antithyroid drugs over 5 years with positive TRAb. The TCR library was made from RNA extracted from PBMCs. The specimen was peripheral blood mononuclear cells (PBMCs), collected when the disease was refractory, from a patient treated with antithyroid drugs. These receptors originate from a female donor with Graves disease.

This clonotype was recorded at least ten times. V and J are TRBV30 and TRBJ2-7; D call uncertain. Between the trimmed V and J ends, which lost 4 bases and 6 bases, there was a span of 10 bases. The germline CDR1 and CDR2 sequences are GTSNPN and SVGIG (reference sequence). CDR3 length: 11 amino acids. This CDR3 reads CAWKFQSEQYF. As DNA, the CDR3 is TGTGCCTGGAAGTTTCAATCCGAGCAGTACTTC.

V usage is TRBV19 and J usage is TRBJ1-1; 12 positions match TRBD1. Looked up from germline, CDR1 is LNHDA and CDR2 is SQIVND (reference sequence). J lost 2 bases, V lost 7 bases, and 5 bases had no gene match. The CDR3 spans 15 residues. The CDR3 loop is CASTRDRGLNTEAFF. The DNA of the CDR3 is TGTGCCAGTACCCGGGACAGGGGGCTTAACACTGAAGCTTTCTTT.

The rearrangement links TRBV25-1 to TRBJ1-1; 9 bases are shared with TRBD1. Germline CDR1 MGHDK, CDR2 SYGVNS. There are 14 residues in the CDR3. The trim removed 3 bases at V and 5 bases at J, leaving 4 bases unmatched. DNA for the CDR3: TGTGCCAGCAGTGACACAGGGGGCGGTACTGAAGCTTTCTTT. Encoded protein: CASSDTGGGTEAFF.